The rows below give T cell receptor beta chains drawn from one sample of a study of blood T cells in healthy people across ages. TCRdb ran MiXCR on the 5' RACE reads and lists one entry per CDR3 protein. The sample consists of some 1.7 million distinct CDR3 sequences, 25% to 30% of them appearing once. Sequencing was carried out using blood. The receptors were gathered from a young woman in good health. Both conserved end residues are part of each CDR3. The order of the fields is J gene, clone size, V gene, D gene, CDR3 protein, CDR3 DNA. D genes are given only for firm matches. Not all rows give a size; the values are once, few, many and, for expanded clones, a class.

j_gene: TRBJ1-5
abundance: NA
v_gene: TRBV12-3/TRBV12-4
d_gene: NA
CDR3aa: CASSLNRPGQPQHF
CDR3nt: TGTGCCAGCAGCTTAAATCGTCCAGGGCAGCCCCAGCATTTT

j_gene: TRBJ2-7
abundance: NA
v_gene: TRBV20-1
d_gene: TRBD2
CDR3aa: CSASLAGGPSAEQYF
CDR3nt: TGCAGTGCTAGTTTAGCGGGAGGGCCATCGGCCGAGCAGTACTTC

j_gene: TRBJ2-3
abundance: many
v_gene: TRBV20-1
d_gene: NA
CDR3aa: CSARDSGSTDTQYF
CDR3nt: TGCAGTGCTAGAGACTCGGGCAGCACAGATACGCAGTATTTT

j_gene: TRBJ2-7
abundance: NA
v_gene: TRBV20-1
d_gene: TRBD1
CDR3aa: CSAAGTGSYEQYF
CDR3nt: TGCAGTGCTGCCGGGACAGGGAGCTACGAGCAGTACTTC

j_gene: TRBJ2-7
abundance: NA
v_gene: TRBV5-1
d_gene: NA
CDR3aa: CASSLGGPYYEQYF
CDR3nt: TGCGCCAGCAGCTTGGGGGGACCGTACTACGAGCAGTACTTC

j_gene: TRBJ2-7
abundance: NA
v_gene: TRBV5-1
d_gene: NA
CDR3aa: CTASPGTGSYEQYF
CDR3nt: TGCACAGCAAGCCCCGGTACCGGCTCCTACGAGCAGTACTTC

j_gene: TRBJ1-2
abundance: NA
v_gene: TRBV20-1
d_gene: NA
CDR3aa: CSATSPGNGYGYTF
CDR3nt: TGCAGTGCTACCTCCCCAGGGAACGGCTATGGCTACACCTTC

j_gene: TRBJ2-5
abundance: NA
v_gene: TRBV6-6
d_gene: NA
CDR3aa: CATREPMAGETQYF
CDR3nt: TGTGCCACCCGAGAACCGATGGCGGGGGAGACCCAGTACTTC

j_gene: TRBJ1-6
abundance: few
v_gene: TRBV9
d_gene: NA
CDR3aa: CASSVVPGLDNSPLHF
CDR3nt: TGTGCCAGCAGCGTAGTACCGGGCCTTGATAATTCACCCCTCCACTTT

j_gene: TRBJ2-1
abundance: many
v_gene: TRBV20-1
d_gene: NA
CDR3aa: CSAVDSSFVNEQFF
CDR3nt: TGCAGTGCTGTAGACTCATCCTTCGTTAATGAGCAGTTCTTC

j_gene: TRBJ2-7
abundance: NA
v_gene: TRBV7-9
d_gene: NA
CDR3aa: CASTVVGAYEQYF
CDR3nt: TGTGCCAGCACCGTGGTAGGGGCCTACGAGCAGTACTTC

j_gene: TRBJ2-7
abundance: few
v_gene: TRBV20-1
d_gene: NA
CDR3aa: CSASGWLKTYEQYF
CDR3nt: TGCAGTGCCAGCGGGTGGCTCAAAACCTACGAGCAGTACTTC

j_gene: TRBJ2-4
abundance: NA
v_gene: TRBV6-2/TRBV6-3
d_gene: TRBD1
CDR3aa: CASSSPGLPTGEQYF
CDR3nt: TGTGCCAGCAGTTCACCGGGTCTCCCGACAGGGGAGCAGTACTTC

j_gene: TRBJ2-3
abundance: NA
v_gene: TRBV12-3/TRBV12-4
d_gene: NA
CDR3aa: CASQRVEDTQYF
CDR3nt: TGTGCCAGCCAACGCGTGGAGGATACGCAGTATTTT

j_gene: TRBJ1-2
abundance: NA
v_gene: TRBV11-2
d_gene: NA
CDR3aa: CASSLSSGSGGYTF
CDR3nt: TGTGCCAGCAGCCTAAGTTCTGGTAGCGGTGGCTACACCTTC

j_gene: TRBJ1-2
abundance: NA
v_gene: TRBV12-5
d_gene: NA
CDR3aa: CASGLGGPANYGYTF
CDR3nt: TGTGCTAGTGGTTTGGGGGGCCCAGCTAACTATGGCTACACCTTC

j_gene: TRBJ2-1
abundance: NA
v_gene: TRBV3-1
d_gene: NA
CDR3aa: CASNDGSSEQFF
CDR3nt: TGTGCCAGCAATGACGGGAGCAGTGAGCAGTTCTTC

j_gene: TRBJ2-5
abundance: NA
v_gene: TRBV12-3/TRBV12-4
d_gene: TRBD2
CDR3aa: CASSLLYREGPETQYF
CDR3nt: TGTGCCAGCAGCCTACTCTATCGGGAGGGCCCTGAGACCCAGTACTTC

j_gene: TRBJ2-1
abundance: NA
v_gene: TRBV15
d_gene: TRBD2
CDR3aa: CAASGGGWSYNEQFF
CDR3nt: TGTGCCGCCAGCGGGGGAGGGTGGTCCTACAATGAGCAGTTCTTC

j_gene: TRBJ2-3
abundance: NA
v_gene: TRBV28
d_gene: NA
CDR3aa: CASSLGASSDTQYF
CDR3nt: TGTGCCAGCAGTTTGGGGGCGTCGTCAGATACGCAGTATTTT

j_gene: TRBJ2-7
abundance: many
v_gene: TRBV5-5
d_gene: TRBD2
CDR3aa: CASGLGSGSYEQYF
CDR3nt: TGTGCCAGCGGCTTGGGTAGCGGGAGTTACGAGCAGTACTTC

j_gene: TRBJ2-5
abundance: many
v_gene: TRBV5-1
d_gene: NA
CDR3aa: CASSPGTAGEETQYF
CDR3nt: TGCGCCAGCAGCCCCGGGACAGCGGGGGAAGAGACCCAGTACTTC

j_gene: TRBJ1-1
abundance: NA
v_gene: TRBV3-1
d_gene: TRBD1
CDR3aa: CASSHRNRGRGTEAFF
CDR3nt: TGTGCCAGCAGCCACAGAAACAGGGGGCGAGGCACTGAAGCTTTCTTT

j_gene: TRBJ2-5
abundance: NA
v_gene: TRBV5-4
d_gene: TRBD1
CDR3aa: CASSWTGGSGETQYF
CDR3nt: TGTGCCAGCAGCTGGACAGGGGGCTCGGGAGAGACCCAGTACTTC

j_gene: TRBJ2-7
abundance: many
v_gene: TRBV5-6
d_gene: NA
CDR3aa: CASSLYGDLDEQYF
CDR3nt: TGTGCCAGCAGCTTGTACGGGGACCTCGACGAGCAGTACTTC

j_gene: TRBJ2-1
abundance: many
v_gene: TRBV29-1
d_gene: TRBD1
CDR3aa: CSVQGLHNEQFF
CDR3nt: TGCAGCGTACAGGGGCTTCACAATGAGCAGTTCTTC

j_gene: TRBJ2-7
abundance: many
v_gene: TRBV20-1
d_gene: TRBD2
CDR3aa: CSASLAGGSREQYF
CDR3nt: TGCAGTGCTAGTTTAGCGGGAGGTTCGCGGGAGCAGTACTTC

j_gene: TRBJ2-5
abundance: few
v_gene: TRBV20-1
d_gene: NA
CDR3aa: CSARGVGEVQETQYF
CDR3nt: TGCAGTGCTAGAGGAGTGGGGGAGGTGCAAGAGACCCAGTACTTC